This T cell receptor beta chain came from a study of Ad26.COV2.S vaccination and SARS-CoV-2 variants. Whole-study context: Donor was in the COV1001 Ad26.COV2.S trial arm.

As for treatment: about 20 received Ad26.COV2.S at low or high dose, single or two shots; roughly five received placebo; per-sample allocation not given. Specimen acquisition occurred on day 63 following the initial vaccine or placebo injection. Recruitment in Boston yielded a donor of adult age, 18-55 years. General study results and limits: Following vaccination, spike-specific CD8+ and CD4+ T cell responses reportedly exhibited substantial breadth.

Measured with immunoSEQ multiplex PCR; TCRdb has only the in-frame clones, and not every one. The data hold around 320,000 clones, with over 75% observed a single time. As for this clone: Its antigen is not known.

The CDR3 length is 14 residues. Germline assignment: CDR1 SNHLY and CDR2 FYNNEI. V gave up 5 bases and J gave up 5 bases; unmatched junction bases: 8. The source was peripheral blood, collected in a trial of Ad26.COV2.S vaccine versus placebo. The rearrangement joins TRBV2 to TRBJ2-5, with TRBD2 matching 7 bases. This receptor was obtained from a person aged 18-65 years who received the Ad26.COV2.S COVID-19 vaccine or a placebo. CDR3 in amino acids: CASSYAPAGETQYF. The CDR3 bases are TGTGCCAGCAGTTATGCCCCAGCGGGGGAGACCCAGTACTTC.